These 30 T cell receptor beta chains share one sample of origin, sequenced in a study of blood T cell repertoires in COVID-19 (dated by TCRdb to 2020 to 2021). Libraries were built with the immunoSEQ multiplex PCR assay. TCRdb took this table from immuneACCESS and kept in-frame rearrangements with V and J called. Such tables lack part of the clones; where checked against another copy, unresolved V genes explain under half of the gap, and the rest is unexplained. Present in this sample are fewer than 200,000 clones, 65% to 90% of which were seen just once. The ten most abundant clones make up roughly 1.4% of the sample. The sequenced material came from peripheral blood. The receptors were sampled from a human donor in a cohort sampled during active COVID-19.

The CDR3 loop reads CASSRLTGSGEKLFF. The CDR3 coding sequence is TGTGCCAGCAGCCGTCTTACAGGGTCGGGTGAAAAACTGTTTTTT. The chain employs TRBV3-1 (or the pseudogene TRBV3-2) and TRBJ1-4, with D perhaps TRBD1 (6 bases). CDR3 length equals 15 residues. The V end lost 4 bases, the J end lost 7 bases, and 16 bases lay between the germline ends. The germline V gene encodes CDR1 LGHDT and CDR2 YNNKEL (reference sequence).

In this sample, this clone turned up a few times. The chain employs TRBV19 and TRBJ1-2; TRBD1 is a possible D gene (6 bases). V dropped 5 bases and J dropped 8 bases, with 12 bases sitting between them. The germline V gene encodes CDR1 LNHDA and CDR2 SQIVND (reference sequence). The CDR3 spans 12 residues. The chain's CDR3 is CASSLQGWGYTF. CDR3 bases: TGTGCCAGTAGTTTACAGGGTTGGGGCTACACCTTC.

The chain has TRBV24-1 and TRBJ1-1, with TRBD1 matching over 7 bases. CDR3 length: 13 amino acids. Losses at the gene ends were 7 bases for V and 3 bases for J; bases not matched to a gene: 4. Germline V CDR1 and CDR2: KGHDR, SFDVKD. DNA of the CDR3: TGTGCCACCAGGGGGACAGCTGACACTGAAGCTTTCTTT. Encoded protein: CATRGTADTEAFF.

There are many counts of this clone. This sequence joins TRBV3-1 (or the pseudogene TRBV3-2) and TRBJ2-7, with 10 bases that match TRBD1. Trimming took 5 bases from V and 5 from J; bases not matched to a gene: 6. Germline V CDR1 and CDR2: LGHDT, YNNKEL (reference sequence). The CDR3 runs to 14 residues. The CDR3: CASSGDRGTHEQYF. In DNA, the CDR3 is TGTGCCAGCAGCGGGGACAGGGGAACCCACGAGCAGTACTTC.

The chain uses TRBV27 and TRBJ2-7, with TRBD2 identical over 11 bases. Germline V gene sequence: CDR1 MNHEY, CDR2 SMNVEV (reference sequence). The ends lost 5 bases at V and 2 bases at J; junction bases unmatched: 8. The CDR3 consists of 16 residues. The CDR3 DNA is TGTGCCAGCAGTCTCCTGACTAGCGGGGCAACCTACGAGCAGTACTTC. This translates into CASSLLTSGATYEQYF.

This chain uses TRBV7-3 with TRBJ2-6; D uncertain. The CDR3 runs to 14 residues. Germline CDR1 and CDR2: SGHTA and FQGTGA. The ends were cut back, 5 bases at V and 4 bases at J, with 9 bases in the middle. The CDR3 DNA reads TGTGCCAGCAGCGCGCAATCCGGGGCCAACGTCCTGACTTTC. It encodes CASSAQSGANVLTF.

The CDR3 loop is CASSLSSYSYNEQFF. For the CDR3, the DNA is TGTGCCAGCAGCTTATCCTCCTACTCCTACAATGAGCAGTTCTTC. The chain carries TRBV7-3 and TRBJ2-1; D unclear. V was shortened by 2 bases and J by 0 bases, with 8 bases between the two germline ends. This CDR3 has 15 residues. The V gene's germline CDR1 is SGHTA and CDR2 FQGTGA.

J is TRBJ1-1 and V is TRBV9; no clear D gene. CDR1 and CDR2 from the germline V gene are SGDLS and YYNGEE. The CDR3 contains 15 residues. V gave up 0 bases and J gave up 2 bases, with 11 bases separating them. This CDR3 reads CASSVAVNFNTEAFF. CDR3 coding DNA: TGTGCCAGCAGCGTAGCGGTGAACTTTAACACTGAAGCTTTCTTT.

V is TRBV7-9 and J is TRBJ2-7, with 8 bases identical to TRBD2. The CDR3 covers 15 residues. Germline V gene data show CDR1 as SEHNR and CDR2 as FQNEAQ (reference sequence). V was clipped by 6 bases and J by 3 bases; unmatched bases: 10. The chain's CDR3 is CASSPAGGINYEQYF. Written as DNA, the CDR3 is TGTGCCAGCAGTCCGGCGGGGGGAATTAACTACGAGCAGTACTTC.

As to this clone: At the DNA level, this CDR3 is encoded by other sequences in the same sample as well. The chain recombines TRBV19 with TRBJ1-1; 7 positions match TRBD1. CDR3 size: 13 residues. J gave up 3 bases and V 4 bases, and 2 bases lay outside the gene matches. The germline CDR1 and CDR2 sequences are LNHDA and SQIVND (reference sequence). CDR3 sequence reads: CASSTDRDTEAFF. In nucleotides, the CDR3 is TGTGCCAGTAGTACAGACAGGGACACTGAAGCTTTCTTT.

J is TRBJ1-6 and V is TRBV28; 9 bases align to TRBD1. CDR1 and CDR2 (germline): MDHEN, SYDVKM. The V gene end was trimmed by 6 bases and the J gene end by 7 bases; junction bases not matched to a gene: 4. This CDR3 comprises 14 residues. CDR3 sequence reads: CASSAGTGNSPLHF. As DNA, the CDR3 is TGTGCCAGCAGCGCCGGGACAGGGAATTCACCCCTCCACTTT.

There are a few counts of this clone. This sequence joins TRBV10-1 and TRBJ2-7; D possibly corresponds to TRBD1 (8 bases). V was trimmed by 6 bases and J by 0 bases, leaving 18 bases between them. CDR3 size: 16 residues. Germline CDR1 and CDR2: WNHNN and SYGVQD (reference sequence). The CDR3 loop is CASRYPGGGSSYEQYF. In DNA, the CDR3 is TGCGCCAGCAGGTATCCAGGGGGCGGGAGCTCCTACGAGCAGTACTTC.

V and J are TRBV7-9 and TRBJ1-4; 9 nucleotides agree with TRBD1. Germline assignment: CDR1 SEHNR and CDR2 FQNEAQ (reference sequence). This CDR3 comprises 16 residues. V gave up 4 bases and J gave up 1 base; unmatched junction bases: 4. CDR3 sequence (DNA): TGTGCCAGCAGCTGGGGACAGGGAATAACTAATGAAAAACTGTTTTTT. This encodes CASSWGQGITNEKLFF.

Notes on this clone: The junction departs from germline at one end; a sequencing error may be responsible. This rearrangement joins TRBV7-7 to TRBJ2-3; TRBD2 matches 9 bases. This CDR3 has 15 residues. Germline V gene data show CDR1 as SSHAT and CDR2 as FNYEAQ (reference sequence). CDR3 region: CASSFSAGGTDTQYF. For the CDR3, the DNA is TGTGCTAGCAGCTTCTCAGCGGGAGGAACAGATACGCAGTATTTT.

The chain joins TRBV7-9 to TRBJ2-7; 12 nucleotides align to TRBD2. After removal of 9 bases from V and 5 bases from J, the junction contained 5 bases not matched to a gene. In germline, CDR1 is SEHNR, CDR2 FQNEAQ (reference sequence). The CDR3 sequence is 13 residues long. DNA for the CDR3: TGTGCCAGTGGACTAGCGGGGAGTAACGAGCAGTACTTC. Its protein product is CASGLAGSNEQYF.

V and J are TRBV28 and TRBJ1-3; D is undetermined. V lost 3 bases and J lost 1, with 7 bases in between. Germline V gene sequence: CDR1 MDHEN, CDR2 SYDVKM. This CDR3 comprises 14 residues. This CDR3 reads CASSFPPSGNTIYF. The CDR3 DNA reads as TGTGCCAGCAGTTTCCCCCCTTCTGGAAACACCATATATTTT.

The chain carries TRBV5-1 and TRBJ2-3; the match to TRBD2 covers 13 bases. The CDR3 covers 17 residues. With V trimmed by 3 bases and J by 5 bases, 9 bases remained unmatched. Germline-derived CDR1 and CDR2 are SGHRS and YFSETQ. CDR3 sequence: CASSSSGTSGIEDTQYF. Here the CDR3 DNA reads TGCGCCAGCAGCTCATCCGGGACTAGCGGGATTGAAGATACGCAGTATTTT.

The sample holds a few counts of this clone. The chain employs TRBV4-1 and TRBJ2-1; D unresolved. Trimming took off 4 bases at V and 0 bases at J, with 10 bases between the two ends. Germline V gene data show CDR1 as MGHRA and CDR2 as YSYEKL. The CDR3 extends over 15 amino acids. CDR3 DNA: TGCGCCAGCAGCCTGACTGCGAGCTCCTACAATGAGCAGTTCTTC. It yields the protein CASSLTASSYNEQFF.

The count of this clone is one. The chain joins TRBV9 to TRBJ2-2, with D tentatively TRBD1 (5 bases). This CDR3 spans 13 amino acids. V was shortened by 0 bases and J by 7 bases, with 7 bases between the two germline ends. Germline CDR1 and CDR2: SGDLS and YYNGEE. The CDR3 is CASSVVRVGELFF. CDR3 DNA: TGTGCCAGCAGCGTAGTCAGGGTCGGGGAGCTGTTTTTT.

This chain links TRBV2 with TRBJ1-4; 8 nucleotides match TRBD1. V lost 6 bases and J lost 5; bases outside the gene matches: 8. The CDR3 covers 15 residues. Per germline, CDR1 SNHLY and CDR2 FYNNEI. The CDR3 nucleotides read TGTGCCAGCAGGCCCCGGGACAGGCAAAATGAAAAACTGTTTTTT. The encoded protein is CASRPRDRQNEKLFF.

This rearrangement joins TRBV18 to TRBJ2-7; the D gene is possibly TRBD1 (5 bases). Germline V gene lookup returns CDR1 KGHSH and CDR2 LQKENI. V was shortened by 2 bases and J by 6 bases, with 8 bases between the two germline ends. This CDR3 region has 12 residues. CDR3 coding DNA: TGTGCCAGCTCACCAACGACAGCCGAGCAGTACTTC. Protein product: CASSPTTAEQYF. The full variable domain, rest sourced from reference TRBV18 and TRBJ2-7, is NAGVMQNPRHLVRRRGQEARLRCSPMKGHSHVYWYRQLPEEGLKFMVYLQKENIIDESGMPKERFSAEFPKEGPSILRIQQVVRGDSAAYFCASSPTTAEQYFGPGTRLTVT.

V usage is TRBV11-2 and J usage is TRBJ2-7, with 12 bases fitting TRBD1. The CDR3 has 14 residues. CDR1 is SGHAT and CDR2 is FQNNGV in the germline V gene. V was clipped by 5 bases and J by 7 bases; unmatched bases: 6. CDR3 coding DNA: TGTGCCAGCAGCCCGGGACAGGGGGCGTATGAGCAGTACTTC. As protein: CASSPGQGAYEQYF.

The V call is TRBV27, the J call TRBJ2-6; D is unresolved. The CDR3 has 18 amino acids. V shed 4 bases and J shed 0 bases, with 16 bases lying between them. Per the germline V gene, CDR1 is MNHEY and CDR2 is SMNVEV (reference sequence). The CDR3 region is CASSSRVHAFSGANVLTF. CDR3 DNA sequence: TGTGCCAGCAGTTCCCGGGTCCACGCCTTCTCTGGGGCCAACGTCCTGACTTTC.

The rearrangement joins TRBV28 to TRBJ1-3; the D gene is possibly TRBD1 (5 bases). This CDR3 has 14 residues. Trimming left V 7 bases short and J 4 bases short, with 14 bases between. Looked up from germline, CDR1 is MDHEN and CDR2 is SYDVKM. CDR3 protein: CASTRGNRGNTIYF. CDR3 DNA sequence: TGTGCCAGCACCCGGGGGAATAGAGGAAACACCATATATTTT. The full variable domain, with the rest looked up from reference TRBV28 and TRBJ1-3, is DVKVTQSSRYLVKRTGEKVFLECVQDMDHENMFWYRQDPGLGLRLIYFSYDVKMKEKGDIPEGYSVSREKKERFSLILESASTNQTSMYLCASTRGNRGNTIYFGEGSWLTVV.

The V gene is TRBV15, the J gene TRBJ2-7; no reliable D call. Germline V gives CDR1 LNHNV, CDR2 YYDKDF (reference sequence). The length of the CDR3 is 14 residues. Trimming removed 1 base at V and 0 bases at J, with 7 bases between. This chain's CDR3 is CATSRVRSSYEQYF. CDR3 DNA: TGTGCCACCAGCAGAGTTCGCAGCTCCTACGAGCAGTACTTC.

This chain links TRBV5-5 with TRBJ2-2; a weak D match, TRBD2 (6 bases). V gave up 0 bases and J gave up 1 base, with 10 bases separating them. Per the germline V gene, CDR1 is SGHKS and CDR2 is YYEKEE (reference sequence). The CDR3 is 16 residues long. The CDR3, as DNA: TGTGCCAGCAGCTTGGGGGACTGGTTGAACACCGGGGAGCTGTTTTTT. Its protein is CASSLGDWLNTGELFF. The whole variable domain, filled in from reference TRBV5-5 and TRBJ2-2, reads DAGVTQSPTHLIKTRGQQVTLRCSPISGHKSVSWYQQVLGQGPQFIFQYYEKEERGRGNFPDRFSARQFPNYSSELNVNALLLGDSALYLCASSLGDWLNTGELFFGEGSRLTVL.

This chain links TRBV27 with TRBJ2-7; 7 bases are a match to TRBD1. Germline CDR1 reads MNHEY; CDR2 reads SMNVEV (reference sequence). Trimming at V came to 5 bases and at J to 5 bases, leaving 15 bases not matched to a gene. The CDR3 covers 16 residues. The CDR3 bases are TGTGCCAGCAGTCCCGGCTGGGCCACAGGGGTCGACGAGCAGTACTTC. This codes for CASSPGWATGVDEQYF.

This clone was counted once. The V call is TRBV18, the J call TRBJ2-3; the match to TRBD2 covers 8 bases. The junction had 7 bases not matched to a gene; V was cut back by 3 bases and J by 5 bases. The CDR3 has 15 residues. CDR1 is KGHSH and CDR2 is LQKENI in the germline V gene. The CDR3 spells CASSPQRERIDTQYF. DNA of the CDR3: TGTGCCAGCTCACCCCAGCGGGAGAGGATAGATACGCAGTATTTT.

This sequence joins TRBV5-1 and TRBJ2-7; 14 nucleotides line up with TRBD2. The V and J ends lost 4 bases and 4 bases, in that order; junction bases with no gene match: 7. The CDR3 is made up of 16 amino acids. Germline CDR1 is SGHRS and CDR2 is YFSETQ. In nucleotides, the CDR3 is TGCGCCAGCAGCCTAACCGGGACTAGCGGGAGTTACGAGCAGTACTTC. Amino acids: CASSLTGTSGSYEQYF.

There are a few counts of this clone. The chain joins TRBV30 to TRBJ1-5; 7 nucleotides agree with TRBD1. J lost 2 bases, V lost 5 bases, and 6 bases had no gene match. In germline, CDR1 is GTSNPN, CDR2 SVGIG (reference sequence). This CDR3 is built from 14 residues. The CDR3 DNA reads TGTGCCTGGTCCTCCGGGACAGGCAATCAGCCCCAGCATTTT. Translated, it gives CAWSSGTGNQPQHF.